The text below deals with one T cell receptor beta chain. The data are from a study of blood T cell repertoires in COVID-19. Study as a whole: Samples came from the United States, Italy and Spain, spanning acute and convalescent COVID-19.

CDR3 length: 15 residues. V dropped 7 bases and J dropped 0 bases, with 13 bases sitting between them. Germline loops: CDR1 MNHEY, CDR2 SVGAGI. TCRdb's copy holds only in-frame clones and misses some; the assay was immunoSEQ multiplex PCR. This sample has roughly 180,000 clones; about 86% occur once, and the top ten carry about 0.98%. The sample taken for sequencing was peripheral blood. The chain recombines TRBV6-5 with TRBJ2-1, with TRBD1 as a possible D gene (6 bases). The TCR sequence derives from a man younger than 30 with acute or convalescent COVID-19. The CDR3 spells CASITGQSSYNEQFF. In DNA, the CDR3 is TGTGCCAGCATTACCGGACAGAGCTCCTACAATGAGCAGTTCTTC.